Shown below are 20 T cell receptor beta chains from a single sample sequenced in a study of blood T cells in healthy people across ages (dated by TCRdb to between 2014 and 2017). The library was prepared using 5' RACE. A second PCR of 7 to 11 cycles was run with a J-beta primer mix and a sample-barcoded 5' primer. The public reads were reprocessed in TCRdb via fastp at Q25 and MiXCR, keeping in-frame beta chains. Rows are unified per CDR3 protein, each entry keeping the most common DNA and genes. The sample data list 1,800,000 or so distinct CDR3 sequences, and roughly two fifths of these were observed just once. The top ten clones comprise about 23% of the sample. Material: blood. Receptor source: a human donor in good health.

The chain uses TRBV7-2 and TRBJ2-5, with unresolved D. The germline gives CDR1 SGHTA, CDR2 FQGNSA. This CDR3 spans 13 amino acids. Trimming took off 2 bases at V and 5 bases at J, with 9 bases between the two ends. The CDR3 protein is CASSLMGCETQYF. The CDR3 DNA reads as TGTGCCAGCAGCTTAATGGGATGCGAGACCCAGTACTTC.

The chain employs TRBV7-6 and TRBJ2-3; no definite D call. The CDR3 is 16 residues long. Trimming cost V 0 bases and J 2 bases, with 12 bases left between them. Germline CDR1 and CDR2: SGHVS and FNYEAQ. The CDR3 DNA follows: TGTGCCAGCAGCTTAGCGAGGTGGTTTTCCACAGATACGCAGTATTTT. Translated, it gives CASSLARWFSTDTQYF. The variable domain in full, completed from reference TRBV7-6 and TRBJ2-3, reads GAGVSQSPRYKVTKRGQDVALRCDPISGHVSLYWYRQALGQGPEFLTYFNYEAQQDKSGLPNDRFSAERPEGSISTLTIQRTEQRDSAMYRCASSLARWFSTDTQYFGPGTRLTVL.

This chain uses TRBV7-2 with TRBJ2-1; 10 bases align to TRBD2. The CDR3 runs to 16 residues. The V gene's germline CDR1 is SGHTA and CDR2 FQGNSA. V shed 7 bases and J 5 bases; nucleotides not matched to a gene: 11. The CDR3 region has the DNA TGTGCCAGCACCTCGACCATAGCGGGGGGCGACAATGAGCAGTTCTTC. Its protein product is CASTSTIAGGDNEQFF.

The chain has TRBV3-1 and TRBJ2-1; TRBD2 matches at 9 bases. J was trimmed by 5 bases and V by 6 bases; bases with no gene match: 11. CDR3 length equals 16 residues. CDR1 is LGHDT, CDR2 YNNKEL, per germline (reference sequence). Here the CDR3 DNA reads TGTGCCAGCAGTCGTTTAGCGGGGGAGACCCACAATGAGCAGTTCTTC. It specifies CASSRLAGETHNEQFF.

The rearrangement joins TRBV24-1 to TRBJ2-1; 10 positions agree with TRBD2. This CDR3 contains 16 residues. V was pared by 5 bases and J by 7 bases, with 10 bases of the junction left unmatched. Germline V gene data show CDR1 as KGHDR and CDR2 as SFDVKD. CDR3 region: CATSVGLAGVGNEQFF. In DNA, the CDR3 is TGTGCCACCAGTGTAGGGCTAGCGGGGGTGGGTAATGAGCAGTTCTTC.

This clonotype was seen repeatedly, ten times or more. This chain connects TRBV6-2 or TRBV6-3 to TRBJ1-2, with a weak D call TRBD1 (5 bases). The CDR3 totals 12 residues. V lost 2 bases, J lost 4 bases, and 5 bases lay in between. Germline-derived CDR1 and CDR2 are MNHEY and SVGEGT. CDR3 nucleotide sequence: TGTGCCAGCAGTTACGGGACCTATGGCTACACCTTC. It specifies CASSYGTYGYTF.

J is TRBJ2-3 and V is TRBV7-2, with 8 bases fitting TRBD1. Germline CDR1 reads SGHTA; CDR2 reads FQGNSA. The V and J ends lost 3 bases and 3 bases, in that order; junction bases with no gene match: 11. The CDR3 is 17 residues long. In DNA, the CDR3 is TGTGCCAGCAGCTTTCGGACAGGGAGTTTTAGGACAGATACGCAGTATTTT. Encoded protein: CASSFRTGSFRTDTQYF.

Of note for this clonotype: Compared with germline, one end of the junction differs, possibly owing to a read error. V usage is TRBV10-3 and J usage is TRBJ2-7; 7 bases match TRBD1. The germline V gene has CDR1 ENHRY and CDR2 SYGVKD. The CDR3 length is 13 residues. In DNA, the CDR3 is TGTGTCATCAGCCCCACAGGGACAGACGAGCAGTACTTC. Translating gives CVISPTGTDEQYF.

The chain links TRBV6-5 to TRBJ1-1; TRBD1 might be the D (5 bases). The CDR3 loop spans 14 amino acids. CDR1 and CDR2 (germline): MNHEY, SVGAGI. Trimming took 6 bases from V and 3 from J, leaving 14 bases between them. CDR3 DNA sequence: TGTGCCAGCAGGGCCCCGGAACAGGACACTGAAGCTTTCTTT. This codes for CASRAPEQDTEAFF.

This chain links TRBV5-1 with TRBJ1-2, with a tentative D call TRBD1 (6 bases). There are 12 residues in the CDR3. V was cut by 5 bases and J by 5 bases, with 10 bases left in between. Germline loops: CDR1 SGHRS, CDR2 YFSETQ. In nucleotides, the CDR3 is TGCGCCAGCAGGGACAGTAAATATGGCTACACCTTC. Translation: CASRDSKYGYTF.

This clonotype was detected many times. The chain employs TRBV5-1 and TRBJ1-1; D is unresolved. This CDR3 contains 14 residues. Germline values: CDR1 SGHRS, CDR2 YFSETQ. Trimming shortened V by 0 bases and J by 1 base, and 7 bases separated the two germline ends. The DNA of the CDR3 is TGCGCCAGCAGCTTGGCGTTACAGAACACTGAAGCTTTCTTT. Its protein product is CASSLALQNTEAFF.

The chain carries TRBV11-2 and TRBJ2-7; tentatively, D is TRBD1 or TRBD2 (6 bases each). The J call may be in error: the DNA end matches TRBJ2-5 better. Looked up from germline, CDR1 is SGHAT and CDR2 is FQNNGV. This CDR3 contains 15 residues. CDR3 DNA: TGTGCCAGCAGCTTAAAGGGGGGCTTAGTGGAGACCCAGTACTTC. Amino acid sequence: CASSLKGGLVETQYF.

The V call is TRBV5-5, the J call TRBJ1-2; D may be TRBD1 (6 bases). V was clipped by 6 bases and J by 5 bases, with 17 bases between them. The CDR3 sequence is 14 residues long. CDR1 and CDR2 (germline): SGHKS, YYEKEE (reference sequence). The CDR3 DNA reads TGTGCCAGCAACCCTACGACAGGTCGTTATGGCTACACCTTC. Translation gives CASNPTTGRYGYTF.

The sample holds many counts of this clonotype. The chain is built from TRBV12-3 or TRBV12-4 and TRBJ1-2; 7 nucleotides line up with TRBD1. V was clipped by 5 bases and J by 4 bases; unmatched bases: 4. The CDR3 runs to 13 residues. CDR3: CASSATGTYGYTF. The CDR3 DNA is TGTGCCAGCAGTGCGACAGGGACCTATGGCTACACCTTC.

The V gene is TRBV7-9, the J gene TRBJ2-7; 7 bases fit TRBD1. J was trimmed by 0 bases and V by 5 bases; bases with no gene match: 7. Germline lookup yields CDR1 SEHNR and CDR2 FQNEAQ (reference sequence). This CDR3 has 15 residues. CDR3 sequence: CASSGPGQSSYEQYF. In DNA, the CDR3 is TGTGCCAGCAGCGGGCCGGGACAGAGCTCCTACGAGCAGTACTTC.

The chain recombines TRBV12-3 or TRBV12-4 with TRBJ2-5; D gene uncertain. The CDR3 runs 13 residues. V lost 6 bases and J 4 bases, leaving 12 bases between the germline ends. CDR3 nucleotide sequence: TGTGCCAGCAGGGTAGTAGTAGCAGAGACCCAGTACTTC. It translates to CASRVVVAETQYF.

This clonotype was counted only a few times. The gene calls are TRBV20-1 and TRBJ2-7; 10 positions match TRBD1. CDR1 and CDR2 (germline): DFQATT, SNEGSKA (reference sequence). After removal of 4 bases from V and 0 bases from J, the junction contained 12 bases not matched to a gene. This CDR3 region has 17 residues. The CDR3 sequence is CSAIKDRGSHSSYEQYF. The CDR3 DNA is TGCAGTGCTATCAAGGACAGGGGGTCACATAGCTCCTACGAGCAGTACTTC.

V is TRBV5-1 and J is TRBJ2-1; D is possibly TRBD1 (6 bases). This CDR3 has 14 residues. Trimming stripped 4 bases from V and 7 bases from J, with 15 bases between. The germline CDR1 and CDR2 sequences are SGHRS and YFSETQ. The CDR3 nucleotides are TGCGCCAGCAGCCCCCAACAGGGAAGAAATGAGCAGTTCTTC. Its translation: CASSPQQGRNEQFF.

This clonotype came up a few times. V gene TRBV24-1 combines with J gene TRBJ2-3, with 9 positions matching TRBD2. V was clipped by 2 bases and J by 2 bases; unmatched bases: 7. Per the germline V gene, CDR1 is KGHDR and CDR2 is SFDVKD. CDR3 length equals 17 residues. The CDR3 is CATSDSTLAGITDTQYF. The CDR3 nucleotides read TGTGCCACCAGTGATTCAACTCTAGCGGGGATCACAGATACGCAGTATTTT.

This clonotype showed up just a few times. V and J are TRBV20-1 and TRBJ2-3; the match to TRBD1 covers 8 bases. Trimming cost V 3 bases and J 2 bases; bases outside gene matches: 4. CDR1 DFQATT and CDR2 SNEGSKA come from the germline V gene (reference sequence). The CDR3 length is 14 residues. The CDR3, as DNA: TGCAGTGCTAGGAAGACAGGGGACACAGATACGCAGTATTTT. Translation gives CSARKTGDTDTQYF.